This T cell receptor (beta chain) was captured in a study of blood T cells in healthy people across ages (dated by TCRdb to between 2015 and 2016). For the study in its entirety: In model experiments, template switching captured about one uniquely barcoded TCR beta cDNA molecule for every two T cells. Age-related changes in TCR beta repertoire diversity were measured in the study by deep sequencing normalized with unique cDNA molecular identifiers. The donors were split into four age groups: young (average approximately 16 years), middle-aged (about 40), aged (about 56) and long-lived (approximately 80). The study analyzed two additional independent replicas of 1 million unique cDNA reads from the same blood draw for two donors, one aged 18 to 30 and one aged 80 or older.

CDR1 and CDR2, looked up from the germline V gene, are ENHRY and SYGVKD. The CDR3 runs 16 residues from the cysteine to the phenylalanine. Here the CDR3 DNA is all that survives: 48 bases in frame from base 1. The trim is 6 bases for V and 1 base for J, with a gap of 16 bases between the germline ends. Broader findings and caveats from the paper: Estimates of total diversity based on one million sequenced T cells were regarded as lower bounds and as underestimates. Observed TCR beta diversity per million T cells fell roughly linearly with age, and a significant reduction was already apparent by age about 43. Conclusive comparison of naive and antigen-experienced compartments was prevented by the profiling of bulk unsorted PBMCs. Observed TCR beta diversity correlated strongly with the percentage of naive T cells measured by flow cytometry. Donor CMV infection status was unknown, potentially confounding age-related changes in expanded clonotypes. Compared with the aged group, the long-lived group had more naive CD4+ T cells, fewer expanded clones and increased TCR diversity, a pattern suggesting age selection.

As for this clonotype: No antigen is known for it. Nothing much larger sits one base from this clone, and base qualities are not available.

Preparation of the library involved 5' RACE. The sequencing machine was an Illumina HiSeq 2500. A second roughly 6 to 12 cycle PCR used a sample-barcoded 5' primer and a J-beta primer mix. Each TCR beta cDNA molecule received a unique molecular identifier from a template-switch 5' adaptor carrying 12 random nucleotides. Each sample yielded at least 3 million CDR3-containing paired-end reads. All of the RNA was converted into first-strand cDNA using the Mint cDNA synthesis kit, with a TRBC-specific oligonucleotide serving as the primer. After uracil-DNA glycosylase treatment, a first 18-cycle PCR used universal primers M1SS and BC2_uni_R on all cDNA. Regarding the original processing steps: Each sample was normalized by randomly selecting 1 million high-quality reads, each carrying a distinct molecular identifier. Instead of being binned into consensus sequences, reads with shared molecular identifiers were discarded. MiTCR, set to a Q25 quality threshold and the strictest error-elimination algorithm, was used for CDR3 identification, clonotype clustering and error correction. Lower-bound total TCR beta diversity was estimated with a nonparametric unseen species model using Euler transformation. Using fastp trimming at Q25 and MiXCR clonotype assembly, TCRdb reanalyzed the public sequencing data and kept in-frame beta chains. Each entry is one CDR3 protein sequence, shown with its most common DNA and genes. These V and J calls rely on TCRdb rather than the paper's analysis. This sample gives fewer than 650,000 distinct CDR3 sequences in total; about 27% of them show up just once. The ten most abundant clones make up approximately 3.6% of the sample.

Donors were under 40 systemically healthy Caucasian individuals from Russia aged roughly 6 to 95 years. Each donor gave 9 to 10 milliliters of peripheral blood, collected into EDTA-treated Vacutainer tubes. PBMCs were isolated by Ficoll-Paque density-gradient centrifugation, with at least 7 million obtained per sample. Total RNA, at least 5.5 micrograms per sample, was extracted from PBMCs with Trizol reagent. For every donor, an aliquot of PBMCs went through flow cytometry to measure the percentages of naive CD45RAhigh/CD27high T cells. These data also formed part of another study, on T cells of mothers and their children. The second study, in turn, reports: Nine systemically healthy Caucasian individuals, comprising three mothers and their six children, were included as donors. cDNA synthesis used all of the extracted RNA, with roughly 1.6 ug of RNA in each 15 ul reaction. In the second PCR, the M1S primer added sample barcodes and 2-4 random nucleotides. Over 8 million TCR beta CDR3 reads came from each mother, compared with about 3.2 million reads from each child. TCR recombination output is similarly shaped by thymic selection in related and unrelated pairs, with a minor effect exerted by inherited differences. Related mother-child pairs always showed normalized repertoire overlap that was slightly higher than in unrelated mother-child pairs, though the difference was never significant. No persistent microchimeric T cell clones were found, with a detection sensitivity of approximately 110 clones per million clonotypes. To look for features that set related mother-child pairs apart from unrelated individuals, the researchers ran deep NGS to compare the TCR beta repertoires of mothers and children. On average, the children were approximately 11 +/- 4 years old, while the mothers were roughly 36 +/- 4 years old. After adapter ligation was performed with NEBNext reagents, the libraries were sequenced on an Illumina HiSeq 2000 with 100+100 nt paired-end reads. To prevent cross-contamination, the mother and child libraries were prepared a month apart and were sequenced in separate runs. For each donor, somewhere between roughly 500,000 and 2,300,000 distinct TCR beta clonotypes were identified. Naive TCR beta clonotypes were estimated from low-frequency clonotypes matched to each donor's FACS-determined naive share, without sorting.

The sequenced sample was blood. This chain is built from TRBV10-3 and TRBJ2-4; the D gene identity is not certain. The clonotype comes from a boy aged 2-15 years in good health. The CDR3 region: CAIRPLQLGAKNIQYF. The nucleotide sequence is TGTGCCATCAGACCCCTTCAATTGGGGGCCAAAAACATTCAGTACTTC.